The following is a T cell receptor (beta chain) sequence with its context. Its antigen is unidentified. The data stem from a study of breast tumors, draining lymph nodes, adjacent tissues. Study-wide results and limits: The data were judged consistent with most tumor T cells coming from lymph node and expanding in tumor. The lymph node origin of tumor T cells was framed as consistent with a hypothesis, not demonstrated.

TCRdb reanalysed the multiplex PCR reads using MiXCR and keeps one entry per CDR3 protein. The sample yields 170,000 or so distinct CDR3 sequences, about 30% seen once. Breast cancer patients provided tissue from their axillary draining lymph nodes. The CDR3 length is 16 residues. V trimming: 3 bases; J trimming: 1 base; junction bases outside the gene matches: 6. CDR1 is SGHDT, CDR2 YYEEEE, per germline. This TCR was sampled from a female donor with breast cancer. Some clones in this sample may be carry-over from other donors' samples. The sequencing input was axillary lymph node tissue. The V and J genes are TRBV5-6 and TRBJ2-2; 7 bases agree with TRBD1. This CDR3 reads CASSWSRDRNTGELFF. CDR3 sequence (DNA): TGTGCCAGCAGCTGGTCCCGGGACAGGAACACCGGGGAGCTGTTTTTT.